Presented here are 5 T cell receptor beta chains from one specimen sequenced in a study of OX40 agonist ivuxolimab in advanced cancers. Clones were read by immunoSEQ multiplex PCR, and TCRdb kept only the in-frame ones, dropping some. The sample lists more than 90,000 clones; roughly four fifths were seen once. The sample here was CD4+ or CD8+ T cells sorted from blood, taken in a trial of the OX40 agonist ivuxolimab. The receptors were gathered from an adult with an advanced solid tumor such as melanoma, head and neck, liver or kidney cancer.

This chain joins TRBV20-1 and TRBJ1-4; D remains ambiguous. Germline V gene sequence: CDR1 DFQATT, CDR2 SNEGSKA (reference sequence). V lost 1 base and J 10 bases, leaving 7 bases between the germline ends. This CDR3 has 11 amino acids. CDR3 loop: CSARGRRKLFF. The CDR3 nucleotides are TGCAGTGCTAGAGGTAGGCGAAAACTGTTTTTT.

V gene TRBV5-1 combines with J gene TRBJ1-1; 7 nucleotides match TRBD1. This CDR3 is built from 14 residues. With V trimmed by 3 bases and J by 0 bases, 2 bases remained unmatched. Germline values: CDR1 SGHRS, CDR2 YFSETQ. CDR3 nucleotide sequence: TGCGCCAGCAGCTCCGGACAGGTGAACACTGAAGCTTTCTTT. This encodes CASSSGQVNTEAFF.

The genes are TRBV6-6 and TRBJ1-4; D is undetermined. This CDR3 is built from 11 residues. Germline V CDR1 and CDR2: MNHNY, SVGAGI (reference sequence). Trimming cost V 3 bases and J 8 bases, with 4 bases left between them. The DNA for the CDR3 is TGTGCCAGCAGTTATTCGGAAAAACTGTTTTTT. This sequence encodes CASSYSEKLFF.

The genes are TRBV15 and TRBJ1-1, with D hard to call. CDR1 and CDR2 from the germline V gene are LNHNV and YYDKDF (reference sequence). V lost 4 bases, J lost 0 bases, and 9 bases lay in between. The CDR3 spans 14 residues. The CDR3 DNA sequence: TGTGCCACCAGCATAGGTAAAATGAACACTGAAGCTTTCTTT. Protein sequence: CATSIGKMNTEAFF.

The J gene is TRBJ2-5, the V gene TRBV7-3; D call uncertain. The CDR3 contains 15 residues. V lost 5 bases to trimming and J lost 2 bases, with 15 bases between them. Looked up from germline, CDR1 is SGHTA and CDR2 is FQGTGA. The DNA of the CDR3 is TGTGCCAGCAGCCCCACTGGTCAACTTCAAGAGACCCAGTACTTC. Translated: CASSPTGQLQETQYF.